The TCR beta chain under discussion was sequenced for a study of Graves' ophthalmopathy and Graves' hyperthyroidism. Study-wide findings and caveats: Most thyroid clonotypes with frequency above 0.001 were detected in blood too.

RNA transcripts served as template for amplifying TCR beta CDR3 sequences. In the first round, RT-PCR was carried out with HTBI primers, and a multiplex PCR formed the second round. TCRdb itself ran the multiplex PCR reads through MiXCR, one entry per CDR3 protein. Among over a million distinct CDR3 sequences listed, 35% to 40% were seen once. Germline lookup yields CDR1 LNHNV and CDR2 YYDKDF (reference sequence). V dropped 1 base and J dropped 4 bases, with 8 bases sitting between them. CDR3 length: 14 residues. A remark on this clonotype: The antigen remains undetermined.

This sequence was found in an adult man with Graves' hyperthyroidism. The specimen was peripheral blood or thyroid tissue (not recorded which). The V and J genes are TRBV15 and TRBJ1-5; D ambiguous. In DNA form, the CDR3 reads TGTGCCACCAGCAGAGGACGGGCGAATCAGCCCCAGCATTTT. Translated: CATSRGRANQPQHF.